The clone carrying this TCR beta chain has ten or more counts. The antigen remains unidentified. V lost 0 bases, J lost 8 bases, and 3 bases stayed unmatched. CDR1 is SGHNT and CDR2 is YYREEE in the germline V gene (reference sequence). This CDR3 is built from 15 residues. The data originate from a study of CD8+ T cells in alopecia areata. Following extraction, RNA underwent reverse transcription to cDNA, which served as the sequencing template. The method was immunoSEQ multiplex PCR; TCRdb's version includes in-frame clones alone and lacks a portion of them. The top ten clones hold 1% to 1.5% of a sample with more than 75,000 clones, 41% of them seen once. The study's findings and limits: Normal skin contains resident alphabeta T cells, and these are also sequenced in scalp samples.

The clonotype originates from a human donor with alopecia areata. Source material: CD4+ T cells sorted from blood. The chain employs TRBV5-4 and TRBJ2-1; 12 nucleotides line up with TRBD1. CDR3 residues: CASSLGGTGGDEQFF. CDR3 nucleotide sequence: TGTGCCAGCAGCTTGGGGGGGACAGGGGGCGATGAGCAGTTCTTC.